The entry below describes one T cell receptor beta chain. Priming of first-strand cDNA relied on TRAV- and TRBV-specific primers (covering alpha and beta chains). The TCRs were subjected to amplification over approximately 20 PCR cycles employing a constant-region primer in conjunction with a V-primer adapter. MiXCR, applied by TCRdb to the reads, yields one record per CDR3 protein. Of about 30,000 distinct CDR3 sequences in the sample, 45% to 55% are singletons; the top ten hold roughly 5%. V dropped 5 bases and J dropped 9 bases, with 16 bases sitting between them. This CDR3 comprises 13 residues. Germline CDR1 SGHTA, CDR2 FQGNSA. This sample stems from a study of low-dose radiotherapy and immunotherapy resistance in tumors. Time point noted: after trial treatment. Described treatment: LDRT plus nivolumab, ipilimumab, low-dose cyclophosphamide and aspirin (RACIN trial).

The chain employs TRBV7-2 and TRBJ2-5, with D unclear. The specimen was PBMCs, collected after low-dose radiotherapy plus immunotherapy. The clonotype originates from a male donor with gallbladder cancer. The CDR3 sequence: CASSPARAAAQYF. The CDR3 coding sequence is TGTGCCAGCAGCCCAGCTAGGGCCGCGGCCCAGTACTTC.